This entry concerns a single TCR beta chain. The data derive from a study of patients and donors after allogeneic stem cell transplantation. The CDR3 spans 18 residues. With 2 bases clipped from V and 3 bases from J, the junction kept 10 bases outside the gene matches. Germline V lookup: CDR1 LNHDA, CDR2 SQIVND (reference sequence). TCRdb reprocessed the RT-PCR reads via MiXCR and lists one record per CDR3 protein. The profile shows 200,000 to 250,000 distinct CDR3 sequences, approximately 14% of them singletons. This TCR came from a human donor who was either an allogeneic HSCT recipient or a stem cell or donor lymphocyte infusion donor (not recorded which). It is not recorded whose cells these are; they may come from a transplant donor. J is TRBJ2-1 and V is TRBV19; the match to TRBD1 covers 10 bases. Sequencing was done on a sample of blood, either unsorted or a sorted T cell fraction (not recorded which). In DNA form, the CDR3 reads TGTGCCAGTAGTATAATAGCCCTCCGGGACAGGGGCTACAATGAGCAGTTCTTC. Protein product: CASSIIALRDRGYNEQFF.